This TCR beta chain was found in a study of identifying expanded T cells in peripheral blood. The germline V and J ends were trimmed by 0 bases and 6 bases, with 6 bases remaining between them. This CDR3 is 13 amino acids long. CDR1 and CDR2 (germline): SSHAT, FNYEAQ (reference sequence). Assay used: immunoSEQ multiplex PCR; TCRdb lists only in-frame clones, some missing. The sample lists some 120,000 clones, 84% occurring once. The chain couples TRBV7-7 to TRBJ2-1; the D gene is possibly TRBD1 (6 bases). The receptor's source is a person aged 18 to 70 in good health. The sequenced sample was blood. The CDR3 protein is CASSLAGGNEQFF. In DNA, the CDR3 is TGTGCCAGCAGCTTAGCAGGGGGCAATGAGCAGTTCTTC.